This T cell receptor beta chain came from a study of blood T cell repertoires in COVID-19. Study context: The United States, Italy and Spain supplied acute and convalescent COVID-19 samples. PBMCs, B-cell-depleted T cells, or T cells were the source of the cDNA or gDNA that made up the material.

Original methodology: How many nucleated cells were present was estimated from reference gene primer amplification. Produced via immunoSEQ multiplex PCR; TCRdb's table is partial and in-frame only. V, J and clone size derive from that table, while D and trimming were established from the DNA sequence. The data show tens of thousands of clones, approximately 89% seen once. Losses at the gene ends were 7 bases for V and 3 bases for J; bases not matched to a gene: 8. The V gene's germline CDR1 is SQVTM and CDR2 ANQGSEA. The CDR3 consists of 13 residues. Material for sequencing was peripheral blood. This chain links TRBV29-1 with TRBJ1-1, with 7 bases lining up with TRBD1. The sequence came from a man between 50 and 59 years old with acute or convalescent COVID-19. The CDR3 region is CSAETGLDTEAFF. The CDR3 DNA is TGCAGCGCTGAGACAGGGTTGGACACTGAAGCTTTCTTT.